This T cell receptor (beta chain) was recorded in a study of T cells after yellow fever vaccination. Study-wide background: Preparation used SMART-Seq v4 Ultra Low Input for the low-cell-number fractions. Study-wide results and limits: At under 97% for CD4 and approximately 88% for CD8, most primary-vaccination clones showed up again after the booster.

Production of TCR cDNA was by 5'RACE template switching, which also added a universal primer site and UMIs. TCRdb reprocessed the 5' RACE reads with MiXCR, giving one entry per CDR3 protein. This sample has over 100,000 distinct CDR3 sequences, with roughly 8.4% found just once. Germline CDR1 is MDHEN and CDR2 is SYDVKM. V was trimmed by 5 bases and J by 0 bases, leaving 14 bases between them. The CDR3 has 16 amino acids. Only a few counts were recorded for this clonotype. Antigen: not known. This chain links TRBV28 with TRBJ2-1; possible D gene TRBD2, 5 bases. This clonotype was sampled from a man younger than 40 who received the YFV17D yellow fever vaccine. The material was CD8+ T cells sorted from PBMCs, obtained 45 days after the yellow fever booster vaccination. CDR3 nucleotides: TGTGCCAGCAGTGGAGGACCACGGAGCTCCTACAATGAGCAGTTCTTC. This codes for CASSGGPRSSYNEQFF.